This T cell receptor beta chain was obtained from a study of control samples from healthy donors and cancer patients. Germline V gives CDR1 SGHAT, CDR2 FQNNGV. CDR3 length: 19 residues. The V and J ends lost 5 bases and 0 bases, in that order; junction bases with no gene match: 15. Assay: immunoSEQ multiplex PCR; the TCRdb copy retains only in-frame clones and omits some. Of over 150,000 clones listed, about 90% are singletons. This chain links TRBV11-2 with TRBJ2-2; TRBD2 matches at 7 bases. The receptor's source is a woman aged 40 to 50 in good health. The specimen was blood. CDR3 bases: TGTGCCAGCAGCCCCCGGGCCTCTAGCGGTTTCGCGAACACCGGGGAGCTGTTTTTT. Translation gives CASSPRASSGFANTGELFF.